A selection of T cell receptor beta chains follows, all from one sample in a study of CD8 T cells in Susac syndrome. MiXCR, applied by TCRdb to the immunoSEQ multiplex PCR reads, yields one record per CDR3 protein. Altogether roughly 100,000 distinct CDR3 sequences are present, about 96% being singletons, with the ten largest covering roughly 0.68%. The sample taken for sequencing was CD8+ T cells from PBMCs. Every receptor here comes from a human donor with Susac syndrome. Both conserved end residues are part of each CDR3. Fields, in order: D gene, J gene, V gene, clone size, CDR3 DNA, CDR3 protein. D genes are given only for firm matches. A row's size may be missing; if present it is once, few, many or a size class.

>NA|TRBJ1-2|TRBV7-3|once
TGTGCCAGCAGCCTATGGGGGGCTTTGGACTATGGCTACACCTTC
CASSLWGALDYGYTF
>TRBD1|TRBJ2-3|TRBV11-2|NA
TGTGCCAGCAGCTTAGATAATGACAGGGGAACAGATACGCAGTATTTT
CASSLDNDRGTDTQYF
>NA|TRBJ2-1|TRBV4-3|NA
TGCGCCAGCAGCCAAGCCCCGTCTAGGGGTGAAGTCAATGAGCAGTTCTTC
CASSQAPSRGEVNEQFF
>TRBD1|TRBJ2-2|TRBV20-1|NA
TGCAGTGCTAGAGCCCCGGGACAGGCATCGAACACCGGGGAGCTGTTTTTT
CSARAPGQASNTGELFF
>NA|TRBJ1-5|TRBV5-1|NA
TGCGCCAGCAGCTTGTTTCCTAATCAGCCCCAGCATTTT
CASSLFPNQPQHF
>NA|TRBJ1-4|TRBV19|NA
TGTGCCAGTAGTAGTGCAGCCGGAAAACTGTTTTTT
CASSSAAGKLFF
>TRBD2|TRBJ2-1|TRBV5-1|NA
TGCGCCAGCAGCCCCCTGACTACGGGGGGGCCCGAGCAGTTCTTC
CASSPLTTGGPEQFF
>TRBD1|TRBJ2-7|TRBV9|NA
TGTGCCAGCAGCGTAGGACAGGGGGCCTCCTACGAGCAGTACTTC
CASSVGQGASYEQYF
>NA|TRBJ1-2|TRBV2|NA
TGTGCCAGACGGGGAGAAGGCTACACCTTC
CARRGEGYTF
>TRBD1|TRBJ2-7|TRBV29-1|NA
TGCAGCGTTGAAGGGACAGGTACCTACGAGCAGTACTTC
CSVEGTGTYEQYF
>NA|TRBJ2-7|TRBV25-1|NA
TGTGCCAGCAGTGAATTTATCGGCGTCAGGGAGCAGTACTTC
CASSEFIGVREQYF
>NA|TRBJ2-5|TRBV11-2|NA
TGTGCCAGCAGCCCCCGGCCAGAGACCCAGTACTTC
CASSPRPETQYF
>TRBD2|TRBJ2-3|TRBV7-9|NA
TGTGCCAGCGGCGGGACTAGCGGCCCGGATACGCAGTATTTT
CASGGTSGPDTQYF
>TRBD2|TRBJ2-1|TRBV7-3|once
TGTGCCAGCAGCTATTTGGCGGGGAGCGGGAGCTCCTACAATGAGCAGTTCTTC
CASSYLAGSGSSYNEQFF
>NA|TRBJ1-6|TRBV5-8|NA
TGTGCCAGCAGCTTGGGGAGGCTCCGTTCACCCCTCCACTTT
CASSLGRLRSPLHF
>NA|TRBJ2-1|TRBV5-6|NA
TGTGCCAGCAGCTCGGGACGGGGGAGCTCCTACAATGAGCAGTTCTTC
CASSSGRGSSYNEQFF
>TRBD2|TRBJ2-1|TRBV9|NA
TGTGCCAGCAGCCCAGCGACTAGCGGGGAATACAATGAGCAGTTCTTC
CASSPATSGEYNEQFF
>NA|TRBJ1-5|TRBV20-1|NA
TGCAGTGCTAGAGATCCGCAGGTTTCTAGCAATCAGCCCCAGCATTTT
CSARDPQVSSNQPQHF
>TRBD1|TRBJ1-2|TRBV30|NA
TGTGCCTGGAAAAGGGACAGGGCCCGCGGCTATGGCTACACCTTC
CAWKRDRARGYGYTF
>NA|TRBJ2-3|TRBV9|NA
TGTGCCAGCAGCGTAGGCCCCCGTCCCACAGATACGCAGTATTTT
CASSVGPRPTDTQYF
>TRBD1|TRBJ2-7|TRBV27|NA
TGTGCCAGCAGATACGGACAGGGAGGTTTCGAGCAGTACTTC
CASRYGQGGFEQYF
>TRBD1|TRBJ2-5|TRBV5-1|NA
TGCGCCAGCAGCCAGACAGGGGAGGAGACCCAGTACTTC
CASSQTGEETQYF
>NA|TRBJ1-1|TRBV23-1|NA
TGCGCCAGCAGTCAATCGGGGGGCGGCCGCGCGGCTTTCTTT
CASSQSGGGRAAFF
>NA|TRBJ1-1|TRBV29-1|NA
TGCAGCGTTACTCCCCGGGGGTGGGAAGGGAACACTGAAGCTTTCTTT
CSVTPRGWEGNTEAFF
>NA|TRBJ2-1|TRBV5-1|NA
TGCGCCAGCAGCTTGCCGTCGGGGCCGGATGAGCAGTTCTTC
CASSLPSGPDEQFF
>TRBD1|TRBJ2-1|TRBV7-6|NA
TGTGCCAGCAGCTTAGTGGATCGGACAGGGACCCTGGTGATAGCCAATGAGCAGTTCTTC
CASSLVDRTGTLVIANEQFF
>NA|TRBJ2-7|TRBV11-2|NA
TGTGCCAGCAGCCAACCCCCCCTGGCCTACGAGCAGTACTTC
CASSQPPLAYEQYF
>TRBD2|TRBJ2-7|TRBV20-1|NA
TGCAGTGCTACCCGGGGTAGCGGGGGGGCGACAATGGATTACGAGCAGTACTTC
CSATRGSGGATMDYEQYF
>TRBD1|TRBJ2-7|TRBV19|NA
TGTGCCAGTAGCCCTCGGACAGGGAACTCCTACGAGCAGTACTTC
CASSPRTGNSYEQYF
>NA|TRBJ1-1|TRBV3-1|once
TGTGCCAGCAAAGCAGATAGGGAGGCTTTCTTT
CASKADREAFF